This entry lists 20 T cell receptor beta chains sequenced from one sample in a study of brain T cells in children with intractable seizures. The assay was immunoSEQ multiplex PCR, and TCRdb's table has in-frame clones only and misses some. Among tens of thousands of clones listed, roughly 91% were seen once. Source: peripheral blood, taken at surgery. All receptors derive from a boy younger than two with tuberous sclerosis and intractable seizures.

The V gene is TRBV7-3, the J gene TRBJ2-1; TRBD2 matches 7 bases. Trimming cost V 5 bases and J 2 bases; bases outside gene matches: 9. CDR3 length equals 16 residues. Germline V gene data show CDR1 as SGHTA and CDR2 as FQGTGA. CDR3 sequence reads: CASSRLAHGPYNEQFF. For the CDR3, the DNA is TGTGCCAGCAGCCGACTAGCTCATGGGCCCTACAATGAGCAGTTCTTC.

The chain uses TRBV15 and TRBJ1-1, with TRBD1 matching over 7 bases. Germline V gene sequence: CDR1 LNHNV, CDR2 YYDKDF (reference sequence). The CDR3 runs 13 residues. The junction had 4 bases not matched to a gene; V was cut back by 4 bases and J by 5 bases. The CDR3 protein is CATSKDRATEAFF. The CDR3 DNA reads TGTGCCACCAGCAAAGACAGGGCAACTGAAGCTTTCTTT.

CDR3 sequence: CASSIGGQTTDTQYF. The CDR3 DNA reads as TGTGCCAGTAGTATCGGGGGGCAAACCACAGATACGCAGTATTTT. This chain connects TRBV19 to TRBJ2-3; the D gene is possibly TRBD2 (7 bases). CDR3 length: 15 residues. Germline CDR1 LNHDA, CDR2 SQIVND (reference sequence). Trimming took off 3 bases at V and 2 bases at J, with 12 bases between the two ends.

The gene calls are TRBV19 and TRBJ1-5; the D gene is possibly TRBD1 (6 bases). CDR1 is LNHDA, CDR2 SQIVND, per germline (reference sequence). The CDR3 consists of 16 residues. The germline V and J ends were trimmed by 2 bases and 1 base, with 12 bases remaining between them. This CDR3 reads CASSITQGLSNQPQHF. The CDR3 nucleotides read TGTGCCAGTAGTATAACACAGGGCCTGAGCAATCAGCCCCAGCATTTT.

This chain's CDR3 is CASGYRNTGELFF. The CDR3 region has the DNA TGTGCCAGCGGTTACAGGAACACCGGGGAGCTGTTTTTT. The chain uses TRBV7-9 and TRBJ2-2; D remains ambiguous. Germline V gene sequence: CDR1 SEHNR, CDR2 FQNEAQ (reference sequence). The CDR3 runs to 13 residues. V shed 8 bases and J shed 1 base, with 8 bases lying between them.

V is TRBV6-5 and J is TRBJ1-6; D gene unclear. CDR1 is MNHEY and CDR2 is SVGAGI in the germline V gene. The V gene lost 8 bases and the J gene lost 10 bases, with 15 bases spanning the gap. The CDR3 runs 13 residues. This chain's CDR3 is CASREVRKSPLHF. DNA of the CDR3: TGTGCCAGCCGGGAGGTTAGGAAATCACCCCTCCACTTT.

The genes are TRBV11-3 and TRBJ2-7; TRBD1 or TRBD2 may be the D gene (5 bases each). The CDR3 sequence is 13 residues long. The germline gives CDR1 SGHNT, CDR2 YENEEA. The ends were cut back, 5 bases at V and 4 bases at J, with 12 bases in the middle. The CDR3 is CASSPGTDYEQYF. The CDR3 coding sequence is TGTGCCAGCAGCCCCGGGACGGATTACGAGCAGTACTTC.

The gene calls are TRBV18 and TRBJ1-2, with 9 bases aligning to TRBD1. The length of the CDR3 is 13 residues. The junction had 2 bases not matched to a gene; V was cut back by 6 bases and J by 3 bases. Germline V gene data show CDR1 as KGHSH and CDR2 as LQKENI. CDR3 nucleotide sequence: TGTGCCAGCTCGTGGGACAGGGACTATGGCTACACCTTC. This translates into CASSWDRDYGYTF.

The CDR3 region has the DNA TGTGCCAGTAGTGGTGCCGCCGGAAACACTGAAGCTTTCTTT. It yields the protein CASSGAAGNTEAFF. The chain employs TRBV19 and TRBJ1-1; the D is unclear. The germline V gene encodes CDR1 LNHDA and CDR2 SQIVND (reference sequence). The CDR3 sequence is 14 residues long. Trimming removed 5 bases at V and 2 bases at J, with 12 bases between.

V gene TRBV6-5 combines with J gene TRBJ1-2, with a weak D call TRBD1 (6 bases). V was clipped by 6 bases and J by 2 bases, with 13 bases between them. CDR1 is MNHEY, CDR2 SVGAGI, per germline. The CDR3 totals 14 residues. The DNA of the CDR3 is TGTGCCAGCAGCCCGGGACACGGAAACTATGGCTACACCTTC. This gives the protein CASSPGHGNYGYTF.

This clone appeared once. This chain links TRBV10-1 with TRBJ2-3; TRBD2 might be the D (6 bases). The V gene's germline CDR1 is WNHNN and CDR2 SYGVQD (reference sequence). The CDR3 covers 15 residues. The V end lost 2 bases, the J end lost 1 base, and 10 bases lay between the germline ends. The CDR3 sequence is CASSELSSGTDTQYF. As DNA, the CDR3 is TGCGCCAGCAGTGAGCTATCTAGCGGCACAGATACGCAGTATTTT.

The rearrangement joins TRBV19 to TRBJ1-2; D not certain. CDR1 and CDR2 from the germline V gene are LNHDA and SQIVND (reference sequence). CDR3 length: 13 residues. Deletions cut 3 bases from V and 4 bases from J, with 9 bases between. The DNA of the CDR3 is TGTGCCAGTAGTATTGGGGATACCTATGGCTACACCTTC. Protein sequence: CASSIGDTYGYTF.

This chain connects TRBV6-5 to TRBJ2-5; a weak D match, TRBD1 (6 bases). CDR1 and CDR2 from the germline V gene are MNHEY and SVGAGI. The V end lost 2 bases, the J end lost 7 bases, and 14 bases lay between the germline ends. The CDR3 covers 14 residues. The CDR3 nucleotides are TGTGCCAGCAGTTACGGGTCAGGGGTAGGGACCCAGTACTTC. The encoded protein is CASSYGSGVGTQYF.

This chain connects TRBV6-4 to TRBJ1-2, with 7 nucleotides matching TRBD1. V shed 5 bases and J 7 bases; nucleotides not matched to a gene: 13. Germline CDR1 MRHNA, CDR2 SNTAGT. The CDR3 consists of 15 residues. Written as DNA, the CDR3 is TGTGCCAGCAGTCCCAGCTCGACAGGGTGGGGTGGCTACACCTTC. Amino acids: CASSPSSTGWGGYTF.

V usage is TRBV24-1 and J usage is TRBJ2-1; 7 nucleotides match TRBD1. Germline-derived CDR1 and CDR2 are KGHDR and SFDVKD. The CDR3 totals 15 residues. V lost 5 bases, J lost 4 bases, and 7 bases stayed unmatched. The CDR3, as DNA: TGTGCCACCAGTGGCCGGGACAGTGCATACAATGAGCAGTTCTTC. Translation gives CATSGRDSAYNEQFF.

The chain joins TRBV2 to TRBJ1-2, with 7 nucleotides matching TRBD1. The CDR3 length is 13 residues. Germline CDR1 SNHLY, CDR2 FYNNEI. Germline trimming cut 1 base from V and 7 bases from J; bases unmatched to any gene: 3. CDR3 in amino acids: CASSEGRQGGYTF. The CDR3 bases are TGTGCCAGCAGTGAAGGAAGACAGGGTGGCTACACCTTC.

This chain uses TRBV12-3 or TRBV12-4 with TRBJ1-2, with no clear D. Trimming stripped 6 bases from V and 5 bases from J, with 10 bases between. This CDR3 comprises 12 residues. CDR3: CASRQVGYGYTF. CDR3 in DNA: TGTGCCAGCAGGCAAGTGGGGTATGGCTACACCTTC.

The chain combines TRBV4-1 with TRBJ2-1, with 11 bases that match TRBD2. This CDR3 spans 16 amino acids. Trimming removed 4 bases from V and 8 bases from J; junction bases left unmatched: 10. The germline gives CDR1 MGHRA, CDR2 YSYEKL. The CDR3 spells CASSLPTSGSSDEQFF. CDR3 bases: TGCGCCAGCAGCCTACCTACTAGCGGGAGTAGTGATGAGCAGTTCTTC.

This chain connects TRBV6-4 to TRBJ2-1, with 8 positions matching TRBD2. The CDR3 contains 15 residues. J gave up 7 bases and V 5 bases, and 10 bases lay outside the gene matches. From germline, CDR1 is MRHNA and CDR2 SNTAGT. CDR3 in amino acids: CASSPPGLGINEQFF. Written as DNA, the CDR3 is TGTGCCAGCAGTCCCCCGGGACTAGGTATAAATGAGCAGTTCTTC.

This clone was seen just once. The J gene is TRBJ1-2, the V gene TRBV7-2; the D gene is possibly TRBD1 (6 bases). This CDR3 contains 13 residues. V lost 5 bases and J 1 base, leaving 8 bases between the germline ends. The germline V gene has CDR1 SGHTA and CDR2 FQGNSA. The CDR3 spells CASSPQGNYGYTF. The DNA of the CDR3 is TGTGCCAGCAGCCCACAGGGTAACTATGGCTACACCTTC.